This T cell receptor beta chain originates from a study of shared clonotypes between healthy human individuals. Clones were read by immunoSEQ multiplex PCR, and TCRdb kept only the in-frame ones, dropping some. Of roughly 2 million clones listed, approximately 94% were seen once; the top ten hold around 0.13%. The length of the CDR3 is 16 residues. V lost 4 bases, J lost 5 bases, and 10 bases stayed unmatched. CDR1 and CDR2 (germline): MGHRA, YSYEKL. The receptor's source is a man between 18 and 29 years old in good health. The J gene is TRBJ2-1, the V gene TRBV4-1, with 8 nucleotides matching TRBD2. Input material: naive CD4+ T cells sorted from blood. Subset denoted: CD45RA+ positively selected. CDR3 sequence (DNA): TGCGCCAGCAGCCGGATAGTAGCGGGACCGAACAATGAGCAGTTCTTC. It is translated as CASSRIVAGPNNEQFF.